This T cell receptor beta chain was profiled in a study of T cells in tumors after PD-1 blockade. Study summary: Patients had no prior checkpoint blockade, systemic immunosuppressants, or anti-cancer therapy within 4 weeks. Findings and limits, study-wide: In squamous cell carcinoma, 45% to 50% of expanded exhausted clones were novel versus 29% of other expanded CD8+ clones.

TCRdb keeps only in-frame clones here, not all; method: immunoSEQ multiplex PCR. Of fewer than 15,000 clones in the sample, about three fifths were seen once. This clone has a single count. Its specificity is unknown. The DNA is omitted, as the CDR3 cannot be located on it reliably, and the CDR3 follows TCRdb's listing. The CDR3 has 13 residues if both end residues are counted. Germline V gene data show CDR1 as MDHEN and CDR2 as SYDVKM. This clonotype originated in a human donor with cutaneous squamous cell carcinoma. The specimen comprised tumor tissue, sampled before anti-PD-1 treatment. V usage is TRBV28 and J usage is TRBJ2-3; TRBD2 is taken as the D call from the table, unchecked against the DNA. This chain's CDR3 is CASSTSGTDTQYF.